These 21 T cell receptor beta chains share one sample of origin, sequenced in a study of OX40 agonist ivuxolimab in advanced cancers. TCRdb keeps only in-frame clones here, not all; method: immunoSEQ multiplex PCR. The sample consists of roughly 19,000 clones, approximately 70% of them appearing once. Sequenced here: CD4+ or CD8+ T cells sorted from blood, sampled in a trial of the OX40 agonist ivuxolimab. Receptor source: an adult with an advanced solid tumor such as melanoma, head and neck, liver or kidney cancer.

V usage is TRBV11-2 and J usage is TRBJ1-1; D gene unclear. Germline V gene data show CDR1 as SGHAT and CDR2 as FQNNGV. V lost 3 bases and J lost 8, with 7 bases in between. The CDR3 has 11 residues. CDR3 sequence reads: CASSLTSEAFF. The CDR3 DNA reads TGTGCCAGCAGCTTGACAAGCGAAGCTTTCTTT.

The chain links TRBV6-5 to TRBJ1-1; TRBD1 might be the D (6 bases). CDR1 is MNHEY and CDR2 is SVGAGI in the germline V gene. CDR3 length equals 14 residues. V was trimmed by 10 bases and J by 0 bases, leaving 15 bases between them. The CDR3 nucleotides are TGTGCCATCTCTCTGGGGGGCATGAACACTGAAGCTTTCTTT. Amino acids: CAISLGGMNTEAFF.

The chain is built from TRBV4-1 and TRBJ1-2; D uncertain. Trimming cost V 1 base and J 3 bases, with 12 bases left between them. The germline gives CDR1 MGHRA, CDR2 YSYEKL. The CDR3 extends over 15 amino acids. CDR3 region: CASSQVPDGDYGYTF. CDR3 bases: TGCGCCAGCAGCCAAGTCCCCGACGGAGACTATGGCTACACCTTC.

The genes are TRBV7-2 and TRBJ2-7; unclear D gene. Germline V gives CDR1 SGHTA, CDR2 FQGNSA. Trimming took 1 base from V and 5 from J, leaving 12 bases between them. The CDR3 is 14 amino acids. This CDR3 reads CASSLDRARNEQYF. The CDR3 DNA sequence: TGTGCCAGCAGCTTAGATCGGGCAAGAAACGAGCAGTACTTC.

This clone was counted a single time. The chain carries TRBV27 and TRBJ2-5, with D possibly being TRBD2 (5 bases). CDR1 is MNHEY and CDR2 is SMNVEV in the germline V gene (reference sequence). This CDR3 is built from 13 residues. Trimming left V 5 bases short and J 6 bases short, with 13 bases between. CDR3 DNA: TGTGCCAGCAGTAACCTCGGGGATAAGACCCAGTACTTC. Translation gives CASSNLGDKTQYF.

CDR3 nucleotides: TGTGCCTGGAGTCCCAAGGACAGGGTTAGCAATCAGCCCCAGCATTTT. Protein: CAWSPKDRVSNQPQHF. The chain links TRBV30 to TRBJ1-5; 8 bases are a match to TRBD1. CDR3 size: 16 residues. Germline V gene data show CDR1 as GTSNPN and CDR2 as SVGIG (reference sequence). Losses at the gene ends were 2 bases for V and 0 bases for J; bases not matched to a gene: 6.

The V gene is TRBV19, the J gene TRBJ1-5; TRBD1 aligns across 10 bases. The CDR3 sequence is 14 residues long. Germline V gene data show CDR1 as LNHDA and CDR2 as SQIVND (reference sequence). V dropped 5 bases and J dropped 6; count of bases not matched to a gene: 4. DNA of the CDR3: TGTGCCAGTAGTCCGCGACAGGGGGCTCAGCCCCAGCATTTT. Its translation is CASSPRQGAQPQHF.

The genes are TRBV5-6 and TRBJ2-7, with D possibly TRBD2 on 5 matching bases. Germline V CDR1 and CDR2: SGHDT, YYEEEE. The ends were cut back, 1 base at V and 7 bases at J, with 6 bases in the middle. CDR3 size: 11 residues. The CDR3 DNA is TGTGCCAGCAGCTTGAGCGGAGAGCAGTACTTC. This encodes CASSLSGEQYF.

This chain links TRBV9 with TRBJ1-2; the D is unclear. The V end was cut by 3 bases, the J end by 4 bases, with 19 bases between. Germline loops: CDR1 SGDLS, CDR2 YYNGEE. CDR3 length: 16 residues. CDR3 region: CASSAGEGFLIYGYTF. The CDR3 DNA sequence: TGTGCCAGCAGCGCCGGAGAGGGTTTCTTAATCTATGGCTACACCTTC.

This clone has more than one count but fewer than ten. The J gene is TRBJ1-1, the V gene TRBV19, with 8 positions matching TRBD1. V shed 3 bases, J shed 4 bases, and the junction held 7 bases outside the gene matches. This CDR3 is 15 amino acids long. From germline, CDR1 is LNHDA and CDR2 SQIVND (reference sequence). CDR3 in amino acids: CASSMLQGAVTEAFF. The CDR3 DNA is TGTGCCAGTAGTATGCTTCAGGGGGCGGTCACTGAAGCTTTCTTT.

The V and J genes are TRBV7-9 and TRBJ2-7, with 9 bases lining up with TRBD2. J was trimmed by 12 bases and V by 1 base; bases with no gene match: 4. The V gene's germline CDR1 is SEHNR and CDR2 FQNEAQ (reference sequence). The CDR3 contains 12 residues. The CDR3 loop is CASSLDRREGYF. DNA of the CDR3: TGTGCCAGCAGCTTAGACAGGCGGGAGGGGTACTTC.

This clone was seen a few times. The V call is TRBV4-3, the J call TRBJ2-7; 7 nucleotides line up with TRBD1. V was clipped by 1 base and J by 3 bases; unmatched bases: 6. The CDR3 length is 15 residues. The germline gives CDR1 LGHNA, CDR2 YSLEER. The CDR3: CASSQGQGPLYEQYF. In DNA form, the CDR3 reads TGCGCCAGCAGCCAAGGACAGGGCCCCCTCTACGAGCAGTACTTC.

The chain employs TRBV11-3 and TRBJ2-3; D ambiguous. Per the germline V gene, CDR1 is SGHNT and CDR2 is YENEEA. This CDR3 is built from 14 residues. Trimming removed 3 bases from V and 1 base from J, with 8 bases in between. CDR3 sequence (DNA): TGTGCCAGCAGCTTGGAGTTCGGCACAGATACGCAGTATTTT. Protein product: CASSLEFGTDTQYF.

This clone was recorded once. The chain carries TRBV6-5 and TRBJ1-2; no clear D. Germline V gene lookup returns CDR1 MNHEY and CDR2 SVGAGI. Trimming shortened V by 7 bases and J by 7 bases, and 22 bases separated the two germline ends. The CDR3 totals 15 residues. CDR3 DNA: TGTGCCAGCACCATAAGCCCCACAGCGCTAAGTGGCTACACCTTC. Translating gives CASTISPTALSGYTF.

The gene calls are TRBV9 and TRBJ2-2; no firm D call. The CDR3 is 15 residues long. Trimming left V 0 bases short and J 0 bases short, with 6 bases between. The germline gives CDR1 SGDLS, CDR2 YYNGEE. The CDR3 sequence: CASSVGSANTGELFF. Here the CDR3 DNA reads TGTGCCAGCAGCGTAGGATCCGCGAACACCGGGGAGCTGTTTTTT.

The chain couples TRBV30 to TRBJ1-6, with unresolved D. V was pared by 4 bases and J by 9 bases, with 7 bases between. Germline CDR1 is GTSNPN and CDR2 is SVGIG (reference sequence). This CDR3 is 11 amino acids long. Here the CDR3 reads CAWKRSSPLHF. The CDR3 nucleotides read TGTGCCTGGAAGCGCAGTTCACCCCTCCACTTT.

This clone was counted a few times. The chain couples TRBV7-9 to TRBJ2-1; D unresolved. CDR1 is SEHNR, CDR2 FQNEAQ, per germline (reference sequence). The CDR3 contains 12 residues. V gave up 3 bases and J gave up 6 bases, with 6 bases separating them. CDR3 nucleotides: TGTGCCAGCAGCTTGATACTCAATGAGCAGTTCTTC. Translating it yields CASSLILNEQFF.

This clone appeared once. V usage is TRBV27 and J usage is TRBJ2-1; TRBD1 matches 7 bases. There are 14 residues in the CDR3. Germline trimming cut 7 bases from V and 3 bases from J; bases unmatched to any gene: 6. CDR1 is MNHEY, CDR2 SMNVEV, per germline (reference sequence). The CDR3 DNA sequence: TGTGCCAGCAACAGGGGCCTCGTCTACAATGAGCAGTTCTTC. Protein product: CASNRGLVYNEQFF.

This sequence joins TRBV28 and TRBJ1-5; D remains unclear. The germline CDR1 and CDR2 sequences are MDHEN and SYDVKM. Between the trimmed V and J ends, which lost 6 bases and 1 base, there was a span of 13 bases. This CDR3 spans 15 amino acids. The CDR3 is CASRGRRYSNQPQHF. CDR3 coding DNA: TGTGCCAGCAGAGGACGAAGGTACAGCAATCAGCCCCAGCATTTT.

The CDR3 spells CASSLRPDIHSPLHF. The CDR3 coding sequence is TGTGCCAGCAGCTTGAGGCCCGATATCCATTCACCCCTCCACTTT. This rearrangement joins TRBV7-9 to TRBJ1-6; the D is unclear. The CDR3 sequence is 15 residues long. Germline V lookup: CDR1 SEHNR, CDR2 FQNEAQ (reference sequence). The V end was cut by 3 bases, the J end by 8 bases, with 14 bases between.

The chain uses TRBV7-9 and TRBJ2-2; 11 nucleotides line up with TRBD1. Germline lookup yields CDR1 SEHNR and CDR2 FQNEAQ (reference sequence). Trimming took 5 bases from V and 6 from J; bases not matched to a gene: 5. CDR3 length equals 15 residues. The CDR3 DNA is TGTGCCAGCAGCCACCGGACAGGGGGCGCCGGGGAGCTGTTTTTT. Protein: CASSHRTGGAGELFF.